This TCR beta chain comes out of a study of cytomegalovirus exposure and HLA in healthy donors. This clone was recorded once. The primer mix had 60 Vbeta and 13 Jbeta primers. Clones were sequenced by immunoSEQ multiplex PCR, and TCRdb holds only the in-frame ones, with some missing. The sample yields around 72,000 clones, 65% to 70% seen once. The specimen sequenced was PBMCs. The TCR originated in a man aged 40-49 years in good health and CMV-seropositive.

In DNA, the CDR3 is TGTGCCAGCAGCTCCGACGACAGGGGGCCCTACGAGCAGTACTTC. Amino acid sequence: CASSSDDRGPYEQYF. The J gene is TRBJ2-7, the V gene TRBV7-6, with 10 nucleotides matching TRBD1. CDR3 length: 15 residues. Germline CDR1 reads SGHVS; CDR2 reads FNYEAQ. V was pared by 4 bases and J by 2 bases, with 5 bases of the junction left unmatched.